This entry lists 27 T cell receptor beta chains sequenced from one sample in a study of tumor-infiltrating lymphocytes in primary liver carcinoma. The researchers produced TCR beta cDNA from 450 to 600 ng total RNA with a constant-region primer. Researchers made the TCR beta libraries by running three nested multiplex PCR rounds with slightly modified ARM-PCR. Forward primers for TRBV1-TRBV30 and a C-beta reverse primer served the first two PCR rounds, at around 11 cycles each. TCRdb redid the calling of the multiplex PCR reads with MiXCR, one entry per CDR3 protein. The table includes about 84,000 distinct CDR3 sequences, approximately 70% detected once. DNA and RNA were both co-extracted from about 19-30 mg of bulk tissue that had not been sorted. The sample consisted of liver tumor tissue from sampling region 1. Noted subset: tumor region T1, superior pole. All receptors derive from a man between 40 and 49 years old with primary liver carcinoma and hepatitis B virus infection.

This clonotype was detected ten times or more. V usage is TRBV6-1 and J usage is TRBJ1-3, with TRBD1 matching 9 bases. V gave up 7 bases and J gave up 2 bases; unmatched junction bases: 9. From germline, CDR1 is MNHNS and CDR2 SASEGT. This CDR3 has 16 amino acids. The CDR3 sequence is CASTPSGTGTGNTIYF. The CDR3 DNA sequence: TGTGCCAGCACCCCCTCCGGGACAGGGACTGGAAACACCATATATTTT.

As concerns this clonotype: Given a much more abundant clone one base away, this may be a read error. This chain uses TRBV2 with TRBJ2-5, with D possibly being TRBD2 (5 bases). Germline V lookup: CDR1 SNHLY, CDR2 FYNNEI. The CDR3 totals 13 residues. CDR3 protein: CASSVLEGETLYF. The DNA for the CDR3 is TGTGCCAGCAGTGTACTCGAGGGAGAGACCCTGTACTTC.

The chain carries TRBV12-3 or TRBV12-4 and TRBJ2-7; no firm D call. The CDR3 covers 11 residues. Between the trimmed V and J ends, which lost 6 bases and 4 bases, there was a span of 7 bases. The CDR3 is CASSNKYEQYF. The CDR3 nucleotides are TGTGCCAGCAGCAACAAATACGAGCAGTACTTC.

This clonotype was seen just once. A read error may produce the germline difference seen at one junction end. This chain uses TRBV11-2 with TRBJ2-6; a weak D match, TRBD2 (5 bases). Germline V lookup: CDR1 SGHAT, CDR2 FQNNGV. This CDR3 spans 16 amino acids. CDR3 region: CGSSLSRGRGANVLTF. DNA for the CDR3: TGCGGCAGCAGCTTATCACGGGGAAGAGGGGCCAACGTCCTGACTTTC.

In the case of this clonotype: Just one base apart from a much larger clone, this may be a read error. V usage is TRBV7-9 and J usage is TRBJ2-2; weak D call: TRBD2 (6 bases). Germline V gene sequence: CDR1 SEHNR, CDR2 FQNEAQ (reference sequence). The CDR3 spans 14 residues. CDR3 protein: CVSSGPGSTGELFF. The CDR3 region has the DNA TGTGTCAGCAGCGGGCCGGGATCTACCGGGGAGCTGTTTTTT.

This clonotype was seen at least ten times. The CDR3 nucleotides read TGTGCCAGCAGTGTACAGGCGGGGACGACCCAGTACTTC. It translates to CASSVQAGTTQYF. The chain combines TRBV12-3 or TRBV12-4 with TRBJ2-5; D is possibly TRBD2 (6 bases). The V end was cut by 5 bases, the J end by 7 bases, with 14 bases between. The CDR3 loop spans 13 amino acids.

The CDR3 spells CASSLCGVQYF. CDR3 DNA sequence: TGTGCCAGCAGCTTATGCGGTGTGCAGTACTTC. The rearrangement joins TRBV13 to TRBJ2-7; no clear D. CDR1 is PRHDT, CDR2 FYEKMQ, per germline (reference sequence). V was trimmed by 2 bases and J by 9 bases, leaving 8 bases between them. The CDR3 length is 11 residues.

Note on this clonotype: Here the CDR3 omits its conserved ending phenylalanine or tryptophan, so a read error is the likely source. The rearrangement joins TRBV11-2 to TRBJ2-2; D gene uncertain. CDR1 is SGHAT and CDR2 is FQNNGV in the germline V gene. Trimming took 5 bases from V and 7 from J, leaving 17 bases between them. The CDR3 length is 15 residues. CDR3 sequence: CASSIAKSYIGELFL. The CDR3 DNA is TGTGCCAGCAGCATCGCTAAGAGTTACATCGGGGAGCTGTTTCTT.

Regarding this clonotype: The conserved final phenylalanine or tryptophan is absent from the CDR3, which likely points to a read error. The rearrangement uses TRBV12-3 or TRBV12-4 and TRBJ2-7; D gene ambiguous. This CDR3 contains 13 residues. In nucleotides, the CDR3 is TGTGTCAGCACCCGATGGGAATACTACGAGCAGTACTTA. Translating gives CVSTRWEYYEQYL.

Details on this clonotype: Just one base apart from a much larger clone, this may be a read error. The V call is TRBV24-1, the J call TRBJ2-1, with 9 positions matching TRBD1. The germline V gene has CDR1 KGHDR and CDR2 SFDVKD. The CDR3 has 13 amino acids. The CDR3 DNA reads as TGTACCACCGGGACAGGGAGTCTAGTCGAGCAGTTCTTC. It yields the protein CTTGTGSLVEQFF.

Points on this clonotype: It is likely a read error, because the conserved phenylalanine at the end of the CDR3 is missing. V and J are TRBV6-5 and TRBJ2-3, with 8 bases identical to TRBD1. Germline lookup yields CDR1 MNHEY and CDR2 SVGAGI. The CDR3 covers 15 residues. The CDR3 loop is CASRLGTGNYDTQYL. In DNA, the CDR3 is TGTGCCAGCAGACTCGGGACAGGCAATTACGATACACAGTATTTA.

About this clonotype itself: The junction departs from the called germline gene at one end, perhaps through a read error. The chain has TRBV5-4 and TRBJ2-5, with TRBD1 matching 11 bases. The germline CDR1 and CDR2 sequences are SGHNT and YYREEE (reference sequence). The CDR3 covers 14 residues. The CDR3 reads CASSSDRGPETQYF. For the CDR3, the DNA is TGTGCCAGCAGCTCGGACAGGGGGCCGGAGACGCAGTACTTC.

Details on this clonotype: The germline gene is not matched at one end of the junction; a read error may be the cause. V and J are TRBV4-1 and TRBJ1-1, with a possible D match to TRBD1 (5 bases). This CDR3 is built from 14 residues. Germline CDR1 is MGHRA and CDR2 is YSYEKL. The CDR3 DNA is TGCGCCAGCAGCCCTCGAGGGGCAGGCACTGAAGTTCTCTTT. This sequence encodes CASSPRGAGTEVLF.

As to this clonotype: Compared with germline, one end of the junction differs, possibly owing to a read error. The chain joins TRBV4-1 to TRBJ1-5; 9 bases are a match to TRBD1. The CDR3 loop spans 18 amino acids. Looked up from germline, CDR1 is MGHRA and CDR2 is YSYEKL. The CDR3 DNA follows: TGCGCCAGCAGCCGACAAGGAACAGGGGGCGATGGCGATCAGCCCAAGCATTTT. It is translated as CASSRQGTGGDGDQPKHF.

This clonotype was counted many times. The chain recombines TRBV29-1 with TRBJ2-3; possible D gene TRBD1, 5 bases. The CDR3 runs to 14 residues. Looked up from germline, CDR1 is SQVTM and CDR2 is ANQGSEA. Trimming cost V 4 bases and J 0 bases, with 11 bases left between them. CDR3 region: CSVVQGTSTDTQYF. The CDR3 nucleotides are TGCAGCGTTGTTCAGGGCACTAGCACAGATACGCAGTATTTT.

This clonotype was seen only a few times. This may arise from a read error, as a much more abundant clone is one base away. The rearrangement uses TRBV4-1 and TRBJ2-5; D is possibly TRBD2 (5 bases). Trimming removed 3 bases from V and 5 bases from J, with 16 bases in between. The CDR3 spans 15 residues. The V gene's germline CDR1 is MGHRA and CDR2 YSYEKL. The CDR3: CASSHTQRAVETQYF. The CDR3 coding sequence is TGCGCCAGCAGCCATACACAGAGGGCTGTGGAGACCCAGTACTTC.

The V call is TRBV4-1, the J call TRBJ2-7; 8 positions match TRBD2. The CDR3 consists of 15 residues. V was pared by 4 bases and J by 4 bases, with 9 bases of the junction left unmatched. CDR1 MGHRA and CDR2 YSYEKL come from the germline V gene. The CDR3 DNA reads as TGCGCCAGCAGCCCACTGGGACTAGTGGTTTACGAGCAGTACTTC. Translated: CASSPLGLVVYEQYF.

The sample holds one count of this clonotype. A much larger clonotype is one base distant, so this may be a read error. The rearrangement joins TRBV30 to TRBJ2-2; TRBD1 or TRBD2 may be the D gene (5 bases each). The CDR3 runs to 15 residues. Trimming cost V 4 bases and J 6 bases, with 18 bases left between them. Germline loops: CDR1 GTSNPN, CDR2 SVGIG (reference sequence). This chain's CDR3 is CAWTQAGTRAGELFF. The DNA for the CDR3 is TGTGCCTGGACTCAAGCCGGGACCAGGGCCGGGGAGCTGTTTTTT.

As for this clonotype: A junction end diverges from the germline sequence, so it may reflect a read error. V is TRBV11-2 and J is TRBJ2-1, with D perhaps being TRBD1 or TRBD2 (5 bases each). The CDR3 is 22 amino acids. Germline lookup yields CDR1 SGHAT and CDR2 FQNNGV. DNA for the CDR3: TGTGCCAGCAGCCTCTCCTACCGGGGTCTCGTGAAACAGGTTCGCTCCTATAATGAGCCGTTCTTC. Protein product: CASSLSYRGLVKQVRSYNEPFF.

To note about this clonotype: This may be a read error, as it is one base from a much larger clone. The chain links TRBV2 to TRBJ2-7, with 8 bases lining up with TRBD2. In germline, CDR1 is SNHLY, CDR2 FYNNEI. The CDR3 runs 14 residues. CDR3 coding DNA: TGTGCCAGCAGTGCTGATAGCGGGAACTACGTGCAGTACTTC. This gives the protein CASSADSGNYVQYF.

About this clonotype: Without the conserved terminal phenylalanine or tryptophan, this CDR3 likely stems from a read error. The J gene is TRBJ1-2, the V gene TRBV2; D perhaps matches TRBD1 (6 bases). The CDR3 is 12 amino acids. Germline CDR1 reads SNHLY; CDR2 reads FYNNEI. DNA for the CDR3: TGTACCAGCAGGGGTTTCTACTATGACTACACCCTC. It translates to CTSRGFYYDYTL.

This clonotype showed up many times. The chain carries TRBV6-2 or TRBV6-3 and TRBJ2-3; D not resolved. The CDR3 sequence is 14 residues long. The V end lost 0 bases, the J end lost 6 bases, and 10 bases lay between the germline ends. CDR1 MNHEY and CDR2 SVGEGT come from the germline V gene. In DNA, the CDR3 is TGTGCCAGCAGTTACTCGATTTTGGTGGATACGCAGTATTTT. This sequence encodes CASSYSILVDTQYF.

This clonotype has ten or more counts. The rearrangement links TRBV7-9 to TRBJ2-1; TRBD1 might be the D (6 bases). The CDR3 spans 14 residues. Germline V lookup: CDR1 SEHNR, CDR2 FQNEAQ (reference sequence). Between the trimmed V and J ends, which lost 5 bases and 9 bases, there was a span of 17 bases. CDR3 sequence (DNA): TGTGCCAGCAGCCACCAGGGGCGTGACGTTGAGCAGTTCTTC. It translates to CASSHQGRDVEQFF.

This clonotype was counted a single time. Sequence at one end of the junction differs from germline and may be a read error. The chain recombines TRBV11-2 with TRBJ2-1, with D possibly TRBD1 on 5 matching bases. The CDR3 has 15 amino acids. The germline V gene encodes CDR1 SGHAT and CDR2 FQNNGV. CDR3 sequence (DNA): TGTGCCACCGGACAAGACCAGCCACCCTACAATGAGCAGCTCTTC. Amino acids: CATGQDQPPYNEQLF.

A note on this clonotype: A junction boundary mismatches the germline segment, possibly from a read error. The chain uses TRBV29-1 and TRBJ2-2; 7 bases agree with TRBD2. Germline lookup yields CDR1 SQVTM and CDR2 ANQGSEA. The CDR3 covers 13 residues. CDR3 bases: TGCAGTGTGACTAGCTGGAACACCGCGGAGCTGTTTTTT. Translated: CSVTSWNTAELFF.

Remarks on this clonotype: The junction differs from germline at one of its ends, possibly a read error. The rearrangement uses TRBV29-1 and TRBJ2-3, with D possibly TRBD1 on 8 matching bases. CDR3 length: 15 residues. Germline V lookup: CDR1 SQVTM, CDR2 ANQGSEA. The CDR3 bases are TGCAACGTTACAGGACAGGGAGGGACCACAGATATGCAGTATTTT. It yields the protein CNVTGQGGTTDMQYF.

The V call is TRBV20-1, the J call TRBJ2-1, with D possibly TRBD2 on 6 matching bases. Between the trimmed V and J ends, which lost 6 bases and 0 bases, there was a span of 12 bases. Germline-derived CDR1 and CDR2 are DFQATT and SNEGSKA (reference sequence). CDR3 size: 14 residues. The DNA for the CDR3 is TGCAGTGCAGGGGACTTCAGCTCCTACAATGAGCAGTTCTTC. Translation gives CSAGDFSSYNEQFF.